Listed below are T cell receptor beta chains from one sample, sequenced in a study of post-analysis software for immune sequencing data. TCRdb redid the calling of the PCR reads with MiXCR, one entry per CDR3 protein. The profile covers 380,000 or so distinct CDR3 sequences, with 30% to 45% appearing a single time and roughly an eighth taken by the ten largest. Input material: blood. The receptors were sampled from a girl under 18 with multiple sclerosis. Each CDR3 is given with its conserved first and last residue. A D gene is named only where the DNA matches it firmly.

V gene	J gene	D gene	CDR3 protein
TRBV24-1	TRBJ2-3	.	CATSEEDADTQYF
TRBV10-2	TRBJ2-1	.	CASLPDAYNEQFF
TRBV25-1	TRBJ1-4	.	CASKQDPNEKLFF
TRBV3-1	TRBJ2-1	TRBD2	CASSQVGPSGGLYNEQFF
TRBV4-3	TRBJ2-1	.	CASSQVRSPGDEQFF
TRBV14	TRBJ1-1	.	CASSRQAMNTEAFF
TRBV3-1	TRBJ2-3	TRBD2	CASRTSGADTQYF
TRBV29-1	TRBJ1-5	.	CSVSGGRDQPQHF
TRBV29-1	TRBJ2-7	.	CSVGQRSYEQYF
TRBV5-5	TRBJ1-5	.	CASSGLQGRDDQPQHF
TRBV29-1	TRBJ1-2	TRBD1	CSVSGQLYGYTF
TRBV6-6	TRBJ1-5	.	CASSLDPDFNQPQHF
TRBV7-3	.	.	CASSLKQGYEQYF
TRBV5-5	TRBJ1-4	.	CASSLTDRSNEKLFF
TRBV7-2	TRBJ2-3	TRBD2	CASSFGLAGGTDTQYF
TRBV27	TRBJ2-1	TRBD1	CASSIRGQGTGEQFF
TRBV5-5	TRBJ2-5	TRBD1	CASSLGPTGGPGETQYF
TRBV7-2	TRBJ2-2	.	CASSLGSLARTTGELFF
TRBV29-1	TRBJ2-3	.	CSVEGNEGPTQYF
TRBV28	TRBJ1-1	.	CASSAEGWYTEAFF